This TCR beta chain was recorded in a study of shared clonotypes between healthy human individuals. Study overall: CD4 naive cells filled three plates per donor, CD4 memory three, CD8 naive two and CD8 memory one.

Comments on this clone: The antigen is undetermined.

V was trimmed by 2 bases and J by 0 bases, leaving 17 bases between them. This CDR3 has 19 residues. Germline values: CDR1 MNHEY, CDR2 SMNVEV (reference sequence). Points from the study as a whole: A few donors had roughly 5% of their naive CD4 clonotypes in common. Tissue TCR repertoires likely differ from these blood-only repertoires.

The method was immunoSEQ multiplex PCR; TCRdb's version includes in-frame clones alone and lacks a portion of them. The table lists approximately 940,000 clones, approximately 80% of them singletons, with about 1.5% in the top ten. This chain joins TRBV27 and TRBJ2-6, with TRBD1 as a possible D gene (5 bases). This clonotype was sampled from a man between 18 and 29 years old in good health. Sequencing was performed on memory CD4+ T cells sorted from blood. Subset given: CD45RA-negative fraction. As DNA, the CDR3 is TGTGCCAGCAGTTTACCCACACACAGGACCGACTCTGGGGCCAACGTCCTGACTTTC. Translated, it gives CASSLPTHRTDSGANVLTF.